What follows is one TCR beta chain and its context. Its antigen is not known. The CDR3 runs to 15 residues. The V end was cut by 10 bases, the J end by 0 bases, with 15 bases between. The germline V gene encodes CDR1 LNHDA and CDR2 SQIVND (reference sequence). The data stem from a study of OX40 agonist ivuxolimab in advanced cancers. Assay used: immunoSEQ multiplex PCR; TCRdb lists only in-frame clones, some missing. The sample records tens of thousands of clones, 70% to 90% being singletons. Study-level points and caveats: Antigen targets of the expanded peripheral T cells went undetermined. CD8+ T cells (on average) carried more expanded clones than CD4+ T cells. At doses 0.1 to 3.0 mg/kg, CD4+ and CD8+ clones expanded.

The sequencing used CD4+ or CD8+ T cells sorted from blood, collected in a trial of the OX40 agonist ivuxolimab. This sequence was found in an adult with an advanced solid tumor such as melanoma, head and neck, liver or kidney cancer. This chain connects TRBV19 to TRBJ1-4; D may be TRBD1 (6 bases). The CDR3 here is CATRTGQATNEKLFF. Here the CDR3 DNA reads TGTGCCACACGTACAGGGCAGGCAACTAATGAAAAACTGTTTTTT.